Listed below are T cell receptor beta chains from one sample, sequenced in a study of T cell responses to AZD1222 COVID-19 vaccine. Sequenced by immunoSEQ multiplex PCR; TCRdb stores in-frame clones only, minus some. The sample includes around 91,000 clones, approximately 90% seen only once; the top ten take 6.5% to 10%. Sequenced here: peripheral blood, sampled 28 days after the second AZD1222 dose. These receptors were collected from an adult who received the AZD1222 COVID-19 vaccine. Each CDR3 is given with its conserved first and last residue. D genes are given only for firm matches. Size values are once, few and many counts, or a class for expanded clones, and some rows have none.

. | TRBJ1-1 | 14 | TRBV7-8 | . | CASSLGTANTEAFF | TGTGCCAGCAGCTTGGGGACGGCAAACACTGAAGCTTTCTTT
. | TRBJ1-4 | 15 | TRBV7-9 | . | CASRSSGVTNEKLFF | TGTGCCAGCAGATCCTCAGGGGTCACTAATGAAAAACTGTTTTTT
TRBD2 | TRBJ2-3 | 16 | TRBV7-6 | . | CASSRRVAGNTDTQYF | TGTGCCAGCAGCCGGCGGGTAGCGGGGAACACAGATACGCAGTATTTT
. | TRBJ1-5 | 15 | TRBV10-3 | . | CAISESRGGNQPQHF | TGTGCCATCAGTGAGAGCAGGGGTGGGAATCAGCCCCAGCATTTT
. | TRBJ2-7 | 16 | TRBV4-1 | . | CASSQGGGSIWNEQYF | TGCGCCAGCAGCCAAGGAGGAGGGAGTATCTGGAACGAGCAGTACTTC
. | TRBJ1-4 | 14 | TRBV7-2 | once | CASSLGPTNEKLFF | TGTGCCAGCAGCTTGGGGCCAACTAATGAAAAACTGTTTTTT
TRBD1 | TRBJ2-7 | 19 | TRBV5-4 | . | CASSRTLLGTGGRDYEQYF | TGTGCCAGCAGCCGGACCTTGCTCGGGACAGGGGGCCGTGACTACGAGCAGTACTTC
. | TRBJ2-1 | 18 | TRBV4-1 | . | CASSQVALLGSTYNEQFF | TGCGCCAGCAGCCAAGTGGCCCTACTAGGGAGCACCTACAATGAGCAGTTCTTC
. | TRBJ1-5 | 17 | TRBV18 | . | CASSPARTTRANQPQHF | TGTGCCAGCTCACCAGCCCGGACAACCAGGGCCAATCAGCCCCAGCATTTT
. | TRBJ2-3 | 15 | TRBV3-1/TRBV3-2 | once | CASSQGPLSTDTQYF | TGTGCCAGCAGCCAAGGCCCGCTTAGCACAGATACGCAGTATTTT
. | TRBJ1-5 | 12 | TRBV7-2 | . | CASSFVQQPQHF | TGTGCCAGCAGCTTTGTCCAACAGCCCCAGCATTTT
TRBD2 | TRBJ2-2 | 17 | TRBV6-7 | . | CASSYSSSGSGTGELFF | TGTGCCAGCAGTTACTCGAGTAGCGGGAGTGGAACCGGGGAGCTGTTTTTT
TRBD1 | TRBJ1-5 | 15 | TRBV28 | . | CASSLPGQGSQPQHF | TGTGCCAGCAGCCTCCCGGGACAGGGAAGTCAGCCCCAGCATTTT
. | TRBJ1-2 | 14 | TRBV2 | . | CASSETARASGYTF | TGTGCCAGCAGTGAAACAGCTCGGGCATCGGGCTACACCTTC
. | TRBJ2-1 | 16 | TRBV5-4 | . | CASSSWVQGSDNEQFF | TGTGCCAGCAGCTCGTGGGTACAGGGATCCGACAATGAGCAGTTCTTC
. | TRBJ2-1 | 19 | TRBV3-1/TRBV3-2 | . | CASSQVGGARGRTNNEQFF | TGTGCCAGCAGCCAAGTAGGAGGGGCCAGGGGAAGAACGAACAATGAGCAGTTCTTC
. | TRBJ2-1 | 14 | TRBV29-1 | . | CSVASAGPTMGAFF | TGCAGCGTTGCGTCTGCGGGACCTACAATGGGAGCGTTCTTC
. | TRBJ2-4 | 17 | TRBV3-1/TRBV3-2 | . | CASSKLSPICKKNIQYF | TGTGCCAGCAGCAAACTGTCTCCCATTTGCAAAAAAAACATTCAGTACTTC
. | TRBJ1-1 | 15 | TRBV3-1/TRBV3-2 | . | CASSRIWGTGTEAFF | TGTGCCAGCAGCCGAATCTGGGGCACGGGCACTGAAGCTTTCTTT
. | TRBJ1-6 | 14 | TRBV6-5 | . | CASSYKYRGSPLHF | TGTGCCAGCAGTTACAAGTACAGAGGCTCACCCCTCCACTTT
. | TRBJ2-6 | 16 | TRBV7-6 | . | CASSLARGSGANVLTF | TGTGCCAGCAGCTTAGCCAGGGGTTCTGGGGCCAACGTCCTGACTTTC
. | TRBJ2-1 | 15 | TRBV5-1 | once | CASSLAPGLYNEQFF | TGCGCCAGCAGCTTGGCCCCGGGACTTTACAATGAGCAGTTCTTC
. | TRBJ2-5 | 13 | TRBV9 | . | CASSVEGLETQYF | TGTGCCAGCAGCGTAGAGGGGCTAGAGACCCAGTACTTC
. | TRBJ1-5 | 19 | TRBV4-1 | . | CASSPGTQVGEYSNQPQHF | TGCGCCAGCAGCCCCGGGACACAGGTAGGGGAATATAGCAATCAGCCCCAGCATTTT
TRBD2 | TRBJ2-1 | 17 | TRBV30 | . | CAWSVRGSGTSYNEQFF | TGTGCCTGGAGTGTACGGGGGAGCGGGACTTCCTACAATGAGCAGTTCTTC
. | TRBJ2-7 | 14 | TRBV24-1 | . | CATSGGAAFYEQYF | TGTGCCACCAGTGGGGGCGCAGCTTTCTACGAGCAGTACTTC
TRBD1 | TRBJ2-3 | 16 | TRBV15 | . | CATSRGRQGAADTQYF | TGTGCCACCAGCAGAGGGCGACAGGGGGCCGCAGATACGCAGTATTTT
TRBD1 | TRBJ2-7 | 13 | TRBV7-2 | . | CASSFNRGFEQYF | TGTGCCAGCAGCTTTAACAGGGGCTTCGAGCAGTACTTC
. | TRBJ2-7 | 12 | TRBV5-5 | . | CASSPDFYEQYF | TGTGCCAGCAGCCCGGATTTCTACGAGCAGTACTTC
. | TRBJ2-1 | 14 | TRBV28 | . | CASKLRPSRNEQFF | TGTGCCAGCAAACTCCGCCCCAGTCGGAATGAGCAGTTCTTC
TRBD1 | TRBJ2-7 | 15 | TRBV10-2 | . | CASTKRGPSSYEQYF | TGCGCCAGCACTAAAAGGGGGCCGAGCTCCTACGAGCAGTACTTC
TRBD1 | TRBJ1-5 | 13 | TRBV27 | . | CASSWTGDQPQHF | TGTGCCAGCAGCTGGACAGGGGACCAGCCCCAGCATTTT
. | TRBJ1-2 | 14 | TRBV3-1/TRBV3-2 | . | CASSQSPGGGGYTF | TGTGCCAGCAGCCAATCACCCGGAGGCGGGGGCTACACCTTC
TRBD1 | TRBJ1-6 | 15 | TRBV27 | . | CASSLSGTGNSPLHF | TGTGCCAGCAGTTTATCCGGGACAGGGAATTCACCCCTCCACTTT
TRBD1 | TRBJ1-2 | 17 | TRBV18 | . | CASSPITGDRGPAGYTF | TGTGCCAGCTCACCTATAACGGGGGACAGGGGTCCCGCTGGCTACACCTTC
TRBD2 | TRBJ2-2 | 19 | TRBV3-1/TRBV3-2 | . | CASSQDHNGRGVNTGELFF | TGTGCCAGCAGCCAAGATCATAACGGGAGGGGCGTGAACACCGGGGAGCTGTTTTTT
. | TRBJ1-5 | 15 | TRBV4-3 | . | CASSQDRDGNQPQHF | TGCGCCAGCAGCCAGGACCGGGACGGCAATCAGCCCCAGCATTTT
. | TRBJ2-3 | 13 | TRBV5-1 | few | CASRGGPTDTQYF | TGCGCCAGTAGAGGTGGCCCCACAGATACGCAGTATTTT
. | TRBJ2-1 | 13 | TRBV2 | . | CASSEQGFNEQFF | TGTGCCAGCAGTGAACAGGGCTTCAATGAGCAGTTCTTC
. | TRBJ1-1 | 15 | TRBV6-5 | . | CASIISGTQNTEAFF | TGTGCCAGCATAATATCGGGAACGCAGAACACTGAAGCTTTCTTT
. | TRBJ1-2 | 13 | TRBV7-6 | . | CASSRDRNYGYTF | TGTGCCAGCAGCCGAGATCGGAACTATGGCTACACCTTC
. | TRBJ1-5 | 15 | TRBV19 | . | CASTQNSGSNQPQHF | TGTGCCAGTACTCAAAACTCGGGTAGCAATCAGCCCCAGCATTTT
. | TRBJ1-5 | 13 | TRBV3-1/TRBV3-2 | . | CASSQEMGQPQHF | TGTGCCAGCAGCCAAGAGATGGGTCAGCCCCAGCATTTT
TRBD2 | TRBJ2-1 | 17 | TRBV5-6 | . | CASSYNPLAGRYNEQFF | TGTGCCAGCAGCTACAATCCTCTAGCGGGACGTTACAATGAGCAGTTCTTC
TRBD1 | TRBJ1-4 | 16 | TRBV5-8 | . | CASSYGTGATNEKLFF | TGTGCCAGCAGCTACGGGACAGGGGCAACTAATGAAAAACTGTTTTTT
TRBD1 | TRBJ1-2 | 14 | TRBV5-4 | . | CASSAGTGGDGYTF | TGTGCCAGCAGTGCCGGGACAGGGGGCGATGGCTACACCTTC
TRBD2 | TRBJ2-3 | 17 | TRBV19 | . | CASSKSGLAGRTDTQYF | TGTGCCAGTAGTAAGAGCGGACTAGCGGGGCGCACAGATACGCAGTATTTT
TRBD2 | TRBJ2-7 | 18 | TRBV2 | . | CASSEWTSGRYSSYEQYF | TGTGCCAGCAGTGAATGGACTAGCGGGAGGTATTCATCCTACGAGCAGTACTTC